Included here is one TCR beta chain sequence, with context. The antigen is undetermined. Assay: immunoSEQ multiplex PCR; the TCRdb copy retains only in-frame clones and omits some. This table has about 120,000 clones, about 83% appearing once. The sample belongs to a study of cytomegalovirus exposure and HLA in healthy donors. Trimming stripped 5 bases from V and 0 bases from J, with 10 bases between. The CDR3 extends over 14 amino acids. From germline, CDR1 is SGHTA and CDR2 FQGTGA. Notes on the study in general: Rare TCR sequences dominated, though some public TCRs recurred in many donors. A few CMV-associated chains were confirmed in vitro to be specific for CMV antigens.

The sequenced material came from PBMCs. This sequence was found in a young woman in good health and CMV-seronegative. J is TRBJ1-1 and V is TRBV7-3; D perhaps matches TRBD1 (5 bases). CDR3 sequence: CASSVTGVNTEAFF. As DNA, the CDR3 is TGTGCCAGCAGCGTCACGGGGGTGAACACTGAAGCTTTCTTT. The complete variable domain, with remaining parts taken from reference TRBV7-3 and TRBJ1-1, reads GAGVSQTPSNKVTEKGKYVELRCDPISGHTALYWYRQSLGQGPEFLIYFQGTGAADDSGLPNDRFFAVRPEGSVSTLKIQRTERGDSAVYLCASSVTGVNTEAFFGQGTRLTVV.